This is a list of T cell receptor beta chains from one sample in a study of blood T cell repertoires in COVID-19. Method: immunoSEQ multiplex PCR; TCRdb's copy keeps in-frame clones and lacks some. The table shows 250,000 to 300,000 clones, with around 90% occurring only once. Specimen: peripheral blood. Receptor source: a woman aged 50 to 60 who had recovered from COVID-19. Both conserved end residues are part of each CDR3. The order of the fields is J gene, V gene, CDR3 protein.

>TRBJ1-1|TRBV9
CASSADRDTEAFF
>TRBJ1-2|TRBV15
CATSRVSGGGGYTF
>TRBJ1-3|TRBV5-1
CASSLGPGSGNTIYF
>TRBJ2-3|TRBV28
CASSLNRDRRFTDTQYF
>TRBJ2-3|TRBV5-1
CASSGERGEVTDTQYF
>TRBJ1-1|TRBV4-1
CASSHGGTGNTEAFF
>TRBJ2-1|TRBV9
CASSVMPSDYNEQFF
>TRBJ1-5|TRBV28
CASSRRGGQQPQHF
>TRBJ2-1|TRBV7-2
CASSFRTPNEQFF
>TRBJ1-2|TRBV7-2
CASSSPGQSWRDGYTF
>TRBJ1-5|TRBV19
CASNFRGRGNQPQHF
>TRBJ1-2|TRBV4-1
CASSQDRWTATYGYTF
>TRBJ1-5|TRBV10-1
CASRLQGIWDQPQHF
>TRBJ1-1|TRBV3-1/TRBV3-2
CASSPPGLQGEAFF
>TRBJ1-2|TRBV28
CASSQDLQYGYTF
>TRBJ2-5|TRBV7-2
CASSLASVHLTQYF
>TRBJ2-1|TRBV6-5
CASSPSGVRSEQFF
>TRBJ1-6|TRBV7-9
CASSVTGGRSPLHF
>TRBJ2-2|TRBV11-1
CASSKFSGGPGELFF
>TRBJ1-1|TRBV7-9
CASSLASGIDTEAFF
>TRBJ2-1|TRBV7-9
CASSADRGRIDEQFF
>TRBJ2-7|TRBV6-2/TRBV6-3
CASSYRSGQVEQYF
>TRBJ1-2|TRBV27
CASRQGVDNYGYTF
>TRBJ2-3|TRBV7-2
CASSLPGTSGRAWGDTQYF
>TRBJ2-2|TRBV4-2
CASSRGSSGTGELFF
>TRBJ2-5|TRBV29-1
CSVEGLAGRGTQYF
>TRBJ1-5|TRBV2
CASSDGAGNQPQHF
>TRBJ2-1|TRBV19
CASSTLRLAGVGEQFF
>TRBJ2-7|TRBV5-4
CASSMDRNEQYF
>TRBJ1-3|TRBV9
CASSVGSGNPGNTIYF
>TRBJ1-1|TRBV5-1
CASSNFVEAFF
>TRBJ2-1|TRBV5-1
CASSLVGSRSYNEQFF
>TRBJ2-5|TRBV28
CASRPWTSGGGFSETQYF
>TRBJ1-2|TRBV23-1
CASSQDRFNYGYTF
>TRBJ2-7|TRBV29-1
CSVFGGGEQYF
>TRBJ2-3|TRBV30
CAWSSPRKTTDTQYF
>TRBJ1-1|TRBV5-6
CASSPPGQRMNTEAFF
>TRBJ2-3|TRBV5-1
CASSFYAGAGTDTQYF
>TRBJ1-3|TRBV30
CAWSGQGFNSGNTIYF
>TRBJ1-1|TRBV2
CASSLQGFSMNTEAFF
>TRBJ2-2|TRBV5-1
CASSPQGDTGELFF
>TRBJ1-2|TRBV6-1
CASSLTGVYGYTF
>TRBJ1-1|TRBV7-2
CASSDRRRQNTEAFF
>TRBJ2-4|TRBV18
CASSLEGRDKNIQYF
>TRBJ1-4|TRBV15
CATSRDRGLREKLFF
>TRBJ2-7|TRBV4-1
CASSWTSGTYGQYF
>TRBJ2-3|TRBV12-2
CASRLAGGYTQYF
>TRBJ1-2|TRBV30
CAWSNQAFYGYTF
>TRBJ1-2|TRBV6-5
CASSSPPGRVPYGYTF
>TRBJ1-2|TRBV5-8
CAIALQGAGGYTF
>TRBJ2-3|TRBV7-9
CASSLAGTTQYF
>TRBJ1-6|TRBV29-1
CSVEGQGTGNSPLHF
>TRBJ1-1|TRBV19
CASSIWTEGKNTEAFF
>TRBJ1-2|TRBV7-6
CASSSSTGGVYGYTF
>TRBJ1-4|TRBV5-1
CASSIGRGATNEKLFF
>TRBJ1-5|TRBV5-3
CARSFIQDHQPQHF
>TRBJ1-2|TRBV12-3/TRBV12-4
CASSQGGLAGYTF
>TRBJ2-7|TRBV9
CASSVGSLATAMYF
>TRBJ2-1|TRBV12-5
CASGSPGQGRNEQFF
>TRBJ2-1|TRBV6-1
CASSEQRGVGYEQFF